This TCR beta chain was captured by sequencing in a study of control samples from healthy donors and cancer patients (dated by TCRdb to about 2020). Details on this clone: This receptor's antigen is unknown. No much larger clone exists at a distance of one base, and base qualities are not known.

The CDR3 runs 13 residues from the cysteine to the phenylalanine. Just the 39-base CDR3 DNA is kept, in frame starting at base 1. As encoded in the germline V gene (reference sequence), CDR1 is LNHDA while CDR2 is SQIVND. Trimming leaves V shorter by 10 bases and J shorter by 3 bases, with the junction holding 7 bases beyond the gene matches. The library was produced with the immunoSEQ multiplex PCR assay. TCRdb holds this immuneACCESS table with in-frame rearrangements only. Some clones are missing; in checked studies, unresolved V genes explain under half, and the rest has no known cause. The sample yields more than 150,000 clones; 90% to 95% were counted once. The top ten clonotypes cover over 1.3% of the sample.

The receptor chain draws on TRBV19 and TRBJ2-3, with 7 bases in between that match TRBD1. The material sequenced was blood. This TCR came from a man younger than 30 in good health. The DNA reads as follows: TGTGCCACTTTAGGGGGCGGGACAGATACGCAGTATTTT. This codes for CATLGGGTDTQYF.